This TCR beta chain is drawn from a study of PD-L1 blockade in urothelial cancer. V gave up 8 bases and J gave up 1 base; unmatched junction bases: 4. The CDR3 contains 14 residues. Germline-derived CDR1 and CDR2 are SNHLY and FYNNEI. Sequenced by immunoSEQ multiplex PCR; TCRdb stores in-frame clones only, minus some. This table has tens of thousands of clones, around 90% appearing once. Regarding time point: peripheral blood 6 weeks after treatment start. The material was PBMCs, obtained around atezolizumab (anti-PD-L1) treatment. This TCR was recovered from a man aged 70 or older with urothelial cancer. The rearrangement uses TRBV2 and TRBJ2-3, with 9 positions matching TRBD1. CDR3 sequence reads: CASGRDRGTDTQYF. CDR3 bases: TGTGCCAGCGGACGGGACAGGGGCACAGATACGCAGTATTTT.